The 3 T cell receptor beta chains in this list originate from one sample, sequenced in a study of T cell changes during pregnancy in multiple sclerosis. Produced via immunoSEQ multiplex PCR; TCRdb's table is partial and in-frame only. Of tens of thousands of clones in the sample, 90% to 95% are singletons; the top ten hold around 1.8%. This specimen was peripheral blood, taken after pregnancy. The receptors shown here come from a female donor in good health, enrolled as a control in a pregnancy study.

The chain has TRBV25-1 and TRBJ2-1; D unclear. V lost 8 bases to trimming and J lost 0 bases, with 11 bases between them. Looked up from germline, CDR1 is MGHDK and CDR2 is SYGVNS. This CDR3 comprises 14 residues. The chain's CDR3 is CASGVVSSYNEQFF. CDR3 bases: TGTGCCAGCGGTGTTGTGAGCTCCTACAATGAGCAGTTCTTC.

This sequence joins TRBV28 and TRBJ2-2; D perhaps matches TRBD2 (6 bases). V lost 1 base and J 4 bases, leaving 10 bases between the germline ends. The germline CDR1 and CDR2 sequences are MDHEN and SYDVKM. The CDR3 has 15 amino acids. The CDR3 nucleotides read TGTGCCAGCAGTTTATCCGGGAGAGGCACCGGGGAGCTGTTTTTT. This codes for CASSLSGRGTGELFF.

In this sample, this clone turned up once. The chain recombines TRBV28 with TRBJ2-7; TRBD2 agrees at 7 bases. Germline CDR1 MDHEN, CDR2 SYDVKM. This CDR3 has 15 amino acids. Trimming cost V 6 bases and J 5 bases; bases outside gene matches: 13. In DNA form, the CDR3 reads TGTGCCAGCAGCCCTAGGACTAGAAATCTCCACGAGCAGTACTTC. The encoded protein is CASSPRTRNLHEQYF.